These 19 T cell receptor beta chains originate from one sample sequenced in a study of blood T cell repertoires in COVID-19. TCRdb keeps only in-frame clones here, not all; method: immunoSEQ multiplex PCR. Here the sample spans 250,000 or so clones, about 91% being singletons. The sequencing input was PBMCs or T cells enriched from blood (not recorded which). The receptors were gathered from a woman aged 30 to 39 with acute COVID-19.

The genes are TRBV5-1 and TRBJ1-2, with unresolved D. This CDR3 is built from 13 residues. V was cut by 0 bases and J by 3 bases, with 6 bases left in between. CDR1 and CDR2 (germline): SGHRS, YFSETQ. CDR3 loop: CASSLVADYGYTF. The CDR3 DNA reads TGCGCCAGCAGCTTGGTGGCAGACTATGGCTACACCTTC.

The chain employs TRBV10-3 and TRBJ1-4, with 9 bases that match TRBD1. CDR3 size: 14 residues. CDR1 is ENHRY and CDR2 is SYGVKD in the germline V gene. V dropped 6 bases and J dropped 12; count of bases not matched to a gene: 11. The CDR3, as DNA: TGTGCCATCAGCCCAGGGACAGGGTTGAACCAACTGTTTTTT. Residues: CAISPGTGLNQLFF.

The V and J genes are TRBV3-1 (or the pseudogene TRBV3-2) and TRBJ2-2; D possibly corresponds to TRBD1 (5 bases). The germline V gene has CDR1 LGHDT and CDR2 YNNKEL (reference sequence). Trimming took 0 bases from V and 5 from J, leaving 13 bases between them. The length of the CDR3 is 16 residues. CDR3: CASSQESTGSTGELFF. CDR3 nucleotides: TGTGCCAGCAGCCAAGAAAGCACAGGATCTACCGGGGAGCTGTTTTTT.

The rearrangement links TRBV3-1 (or the pseudogene TRBV3-2) to TRBJ2-7; 9 bases match TRBD1. The trim removed 0 bases at V and 2 bases at J, leaving 5 bases unmatched. The CDR3 runs to 16 residues. Germline values: CDR1 LGHDT, CDR2 YNNKEL (reference sequence). DNA of the CDR3: TGTGCCAGCAGCCAAGATTGGGACAGGGCGACCTACGAGCAGTACTTC. Encoded protein: CASSQDWDRATYEQYF.

V gene TRBV19 combines with J gene TRBJ1-4, with 7 nucleotides matching TRBD1. CDR3 size: 12 residues. The trim removed 9 bases at V and 2 bases at J, leaving 0 bases unmatched. The V gene's germline CDR1 is LNHDA and CDR2 SQIVND (reference sequence). CDR3 protein: CASRGTNEKLFF. CDR3 in DNA: TGTGCCAGCAGGGGGACTAATGAAAAACTGTTTTTT.

The J gene is TRBJ2-6, the V gene TRBV4-3; possible D gene TRBD2, 5 bases. This CDR3 has 17 amino acids. Germline values: CDR1 LGHNA, CDR2 YSLEER. The V and J ends lost 1 base and 4 bases respectively, with 14 bases between them. The CDR3 DNA follows: TGCGCCAGCAGCCAAGCGGAGGTGGGGATGGGGGCCAACGTCCTGACTTTC. As protein: CASSQAEVGMGANVLTF.

J is TRBJ1-2 and V is TRBV10-3; D is possibly TRBD1 (6 bases). From germline, CDR1 is ENHRY and CDR2 SYGVKD. Between the trimmed V and J ends, which lost 6 bases and 5 bases, there was a span of 13 bases. CDR3 size: 13 residues. The CDR3 nucleotides are TGTGCCATCAGAGGACAGACATTGTATGGCTACACCTTC. Translating gives CAIRGQTLYGYTF.

The genes are TRBV7-9 and TRBJ1-1, with 8 nucleotides matching TRBD1. Germline V gene data show CDR1 as SEHNR and CDR2 as FQNEAQ (reference sequence). The CDR3 is 14 residues long. V shed 4 bases, J shed 4 bases, and the junction held 5 bases outside the gene matches. Here the CDR3 reads CASSWTGLGTEAFF. Written as DNA, the CDR3 is TGTGCCAGCAGCTGGACAGGGTTGGGCACTGAAGCTTTCTTT.

The chain has TRBV9 and TRBJ2-2; D remains unclear. The CDR3 contains 16 residues. Germline values: CDR1 SGDLS, CDR2 YYNGEE. The V and J ends lost 0 bases and 0 bases respectively, with 9 bases between them. The chain's CDR3 is CASSVAAEPNTGELFF. CDR3 nucleotides: TGTGCCAGCAGCGTAGCCGCGGAACCGAACACCGGGGAGCTGTTTTTT.

The gene calls are TRBV6-5 and TRBJ1-1; D is ambiguous. Trimming shortened V by 6 bases and J by 10 bases, and 18 bases separated the two germline ends. Germline assignment: CDR1 MNHEY and CDR2 SVGAGI. CDR3 size: 13 residues. CDR3 DNA: TGTGCCAGCAGGCCCGGTCGGAGGGCGGTAGCTTTCTTT. Protein product: CASRPGRRAVAFF.

This chain uses TRBV12-3 or TRBV12-4 with TRBJ1-6; 7 positions agree with TRBD1. The V segment lost 6 bases and the J segment 9 bases; nucleotides outside the gene matches: 2. The CDR3 is made up of 12 amino acids. For the CDR3, the DNA is TGTGCCAGCAGACGACAGGGTTCACCCCTCCACTTT. It is translated as CASRRQGSPLHF.

CDR3 coding DNA: TGTGCCAGCAGCTTCGGGAGCGCCGGGGCTTATGAGCAGTTCTTC. Translating gives CASSFGSAGAYEQFF. V usage is TRBV7-2 and J usage is TRBJ2-1, with D perhaps matching TRBD2 (6 bases). The germline CDR1 and CDR2 sequences are SGHTA and FQGNSA. Trimming took off 3 bases at V and 8 bases at J, with 17 bases between the two ends. CDR3 length: 15 amino acids.

The chain is built from TRBV7-2 and TRBJ2-1; 9 bases map to TRBD2. The V and J ends lost 1 base and 5 bases, in that order; junction bases with no gene match: 6. The CDR3 covers 16 residues. Per germline, CDR1 SGHTA and CDR2 FQGNSA. The CDR3 is CASSLVRRGGNNEQFF. CDR3 nucleotides: TGTGCCAGCAGCTTAGTTCGGCGGGGGGGGAACAATGAGCAGTTCTTC.

This chain uses TRBV14 with TRBJ1-1, with 7 bases identical to TRBD1. Germline loops: CDR1 SGHDN, CDR2 FVKESK. Germline trimming cut 4 bases from V and 4 bases from J; bases unmatched to any gene: 6. The CDR3 is 14 amino acids. CDR3 nucleotide sequence: TGTGCCAGCAGCCCAACCCCAGGGGGCACTGAAGCTTTCTTT. This translates into CASSPTPGGTEAFF.

This chain joins TRBV7-9 and TRBJ1-1; 8 nucleotides agree with TRBD1. V shed 7 bases and J 6 bases; nucleotides not matched to a gene: 7. The CDR3 sequence is 13 residues long. Germline V lookup: CDR1 SEHNR, CDR2 FQNEAQ (reference sequence). This CDR3 reads CASIIDRGSEAFF. The CDR3 region has the DNA TGTGCCAGCATCATAGACAGGGGTTCTGAAGCTTTCTTT.

The chain carries TRBV3-1 (or the pseudogene TRBV3-2) and TRBJ1-1; 9 bases agree with TRBD1. V dropped 1 base and J dropped 1; count of bases not matched to a gene: 1. Germline values: CDR1 LGHDT, CDR2 YNNKEL (reference sequence). The CDR3 runs 15 residues. Written as DNA, the CDR3 is TGTGCCAGCAGCCAAGGGACAGGGGAGAACACTGAAGCTTTCTTT. It is translated as CASSQGTGENTEAFF.

This clone was observed a handful of times. The chain links TRBV2 to TRBJ1-5; the D is unclear. This CDR3 region has 14 residues. In germline, CDR1 is SNHLY, CDR2 FYNNEI. V lost 7 bases and J lost 6, with 16 bases in between. The CDR3 protein is CASTLGGPGQPQHF. CDR3 bases: TGTGCCAGCACCTTAGGAGGGCCCGGTCAGCCCCAGCATTTT.

The chain couples TRBV18 to TRBJ1-4; D unclear. V gave up 3 bases and J gave up 5 bases, with 7 bases separating them. The CDR3 is 13 residues long. Germline V lookup: CDR1 KGHSH, CDR2 LQKENI. The CDR3 here is CASSPIKNEKLFF. CDR3 bases: TGTGCCAGCTCACCCATCAAAAATGAAAAACTGTTTTTT.

Concerning this clone itself: Other DNA sequences from this sample encode an identical CDR3 as well. The chain links TRBV19 to TRBJ1-1, with 7 bases matching TRBD1. The trim removed 6 bases at V and 1 base at J, leaving 5 bases unmatched. Germline CDR1 LNHDA, CDR2 SQIVND (reference sequence). CDR3 length equals 14 residues. The CDR3 nucleotides are TGTGCCAGTAGCCCACAGGGGAGGAACACTGAAGCTTTCTTT. Its translation: CASSPQGRNTEAFF.